A selection of T cell receptor beta chains follows, all from one sample in a study of graft-versus-host responses after intestinal transplantation. The repertoire was sequenced with immunoSEQ multiplex PCR; TCRdb's copy has only in-frame clones and lacks some. The table lists roughly 60,000 clones, about 93% of them singletons. The source was PBMCs, collected less than 130 days after intestinal transplantation. The receptor set was obtained from a human patient who received an intestinal transplant, so some T cells may come from the graft donor. Both conserved end residues are part of each CDR3. A D gene is named only where the DNA matches it firmly. The size entry is marked missing in some rows and otherwise reads once, few, many or a size class.

v_call	d_call	j_call	clone_size	cdr3_aa	cdr3_nt
TRBV10-1	NA	TRBJ1-4	NA	CARAGATNEKLFF	TGCGCCAGGGCAGGGGCGACTAATGAAAAACTGTTTTTT
TRBV2	NA	TRBJ2-7	NA	CASSGGGYPSYEQYF	TGTGCCAGCAGTGGGGGAGGCTACCCCTCCTACGAGCAGTACTTC
TRBV2	TRBD2	TRBJ2-2	NA	CASSSTSGGAPGELFF	TGTGCCAGCAGTTCGACTAGCGGGGGGGCCCCCGGGGAGCTGTTTTTT
TRBV5-6	TRBD1	TRBJ2-5	NA	CASSSTDRDEETQYF	TGTGCCAGCAGCTCTACCGACAGGGATGAGGAGACCCAGTACTTC
TRBV4-1	TRBD1	TRBJ1-1	NA	CASSQQTGWGEAFF	TGCGCCAGCAGCCAACAGACAGGGTGGGGTGAAGCTTTCTTT
TRBV19	NA	TRBJ1-1	NA	CASTEGVANTEAFF	TGTGCCAGCACAGAGGGGGTTGCGAACACTGAAGCTTTCTTT
TRBV5-1	NA	TRBJ2-1	NA	CASSVTTDNEQFF	TGCGCCAGCAGCGTTACCACTGACAATGAGCAGTTCTTC
TRBV6-1	TRBD1	TRBJ2-2	NA	CASSVLRLTEGAAGELFF	TGTGCCAGCAGTGTATTGCGGTTAACAGAGGGGGCCGCCGGGGAGCTGTTTTTT
TRBV19	TRBD1	TRBJ2-2	NA	CASSPTGVAGELFF	TGTGCCAGTAGCCCGACAGGGGTGGCCGGGGAGCTGTTTTTT
TRBV5-8	TRBD2	TRBJ2-3	NA	CASSVLAGVTDTQYF	TGTGCCAGCAGTGTGCTAGCGGGAGTAACAGATACGCAGTATTTT
TRBV4-2	TRBD1	TRBJ2-7	NA	CASSQVLQGGEQYF	TGTGCCAGCAGCCAAGTCCTACAGGGGGGAGAGCAGTACTTC
TRBV7-9	NA	TRBJ2-1	NA	CASSSGILRNEQFF	TGTGCCAGCAGCTCGGGCATCTTAAGGAATGAGCAGTTCTTC
TRBV4-1	TRBD1	TRBJ1-4	NA	CASSRLRDRGGLGEKLFF	TGCGCCAGCAGCCGACTCCGGGACAGGGGCGGCTTGGGGGAAAAACTGTTTTTT
TRBV30	TRBD1	TRBJ1-5	NA	CAWSAGGSSNQPQHF	TGTGCCTGGAGTGCAGGGGGTAGTAGCAATCAGCCCCAGCATTTT
TRBV19	TRBD1	TRBJ1-4	once	CASSRGDREKGLFF	TGTGCCAGTAGTAGGGGGGACAGGGAAAAAGGTCTGTTTTTT
TRBV18	NA	TRBJ1-1	NA	CASSPRGGTEAFF	TGTGCCAGCTCACCCAGGGGAGGTACTGAAGCTTTCTTT
TRBV7-3	NA	TRBJ2-1	NA	CASSLGGASSYNEQFF	TGTGCCAGCAGCTTGGGCGGGGCTAGCTCCTACAATGAGCAGTTCTTC
TRBV7-8	NA	TRBJ2-5	NA	CASSSPGMETQYF	TGTGCCAGCAGCTCCCCGGGGATGGAGACCCAGTACTTC
TRBV9	TRBD1	TRBJ2-5	NA	CASSLIPGQQETQYF	TGTGCCAGCAGCTTGATACCGGGACAGCAAGAGACCCAGTACTTC
TRBV28	NA	TRBJ2-7	NA	CASSLSVGKNYEQYF	TGTGCCAGCAGTTTATCTGTGGGAAAGAACTACGAGCAGTACTTC
TRBV2	NA	TRBJ2-7	NA	CASSPQGHEQYF	TGTGCCAGCAGTCCACAGGGACACGAGCAGTACTTC
TRBV27	NA	TRBJ1-5	NA	CASSLSNQPQHF	TGTGCCAGCAGTTTGAGCAATCAGCCCCAGCATTTT
TRBV28	NA	TRBJ2-5	NA	CASRSAETQYF	TGTGCCAGCAGGTCAGCTGAGACCCAGTACTTC
TRBV19	NA	TRBJ1-5	NA	CASSIATLTAQPQHF	TGTGCCAGTAGTATCGCGACCCTCACAGCTCAGCCCCAGCATTTT
TRBV27	NA	TRBJ2-7	NA	CASILLQLDYEQYF	TGTGCCAGCATTCTTCTACAGCTTGACTACGAGCAGTACTTC
TRBV28	TRBD1	TRBJ1-1	NA	CASSPPTGMNTEAFF	TGTGCCAGCAGTCCTCCGACAGGGATGAACACTGAAGCTTTCTTT
TRBV7-9	NA	TRBJ1-4	NA	CASSLDATNEKLFF	TGTGCCAGCAGCTTGGATGCAACTAATGAAAAACTGTTTTTT
TRBV6-1	NA	TRBJ2-1	once	CASSESWHPINEQFF	TGTGCCAGCAGTGAAAGTTGGCACCCGATCAATGAGCAGTTCTTC
TRBV9	NA	TRBJ2-1	NA	CASSVGAYNEQFF	TGTGCCAGCAGCGTGGGGGCATACAATGAGCAGTTCTTC
TRBV2	NA	TRBJ2-2	NA	CASSEKETGELFF	TGTGCCAGCAGCGAGAAGGAAACCGGGGAGCTGTTTTTT
TRBV14	NA	TRBJ1-2	NA	CASSQGYPQDGYTF	TGTGCCAGCAGCCAAGGCTACCCCCAGGATGGCTACACCTTC
TRBV6-1	NA	TRBJ1-2	NA	CASRPGTQNYGYTF	TGTGCCAGCAGGCCCGGGACGCAGAACTATGGCTACACCTTC